This section outlines one TCR beta chain sequence together with its context. Antigen: not known. The treatment denotes: approximately 18 received Ad26.COV2.S at low or high dose, single or two shots; 5 received placebo; per-sample allocation not given. The samples were gathered on day 63 after the first injection of vaccine or placebo. An Ad26 vector expressing Wuhan-strain SARS-CoV-2 spike constituted the vaccine. The sample originates from a study of Ad26.COV2.S vaccination and SARS-CoV-2 variants. Study-level background: Intramuscularly, Ad26.COV2.S was given either once or twice, 56 days apart.

Generated by immunoSEQ multiplex PCR, the TCRdb table keeps only in-frame clones and is missing some. Of roughly 320,000 clones detected, more than 75% appear once; the ten largest clones hold roughly 3.1%. Germline V gene lookup returns CDR1 MGHRA and CDR2 YSYEKL. Trimming cost V 4 bases and J 3 bases; bases outside gene matches: 9. This CDR3 comprises 17 residues. Study-level points and caveats: Those who received the vaccine showed greater spike-specific TCR breadth than those given placebo.

The sequence derives from a person aged 18-60 years who received the Ad26.COV2.S COVID-19 vaccine or a placebo. The sample consisted of peripheral blood, taken in a trial of Ad26.COV2.S vaccine versus placebo. The chain couples TRBV4-1 to TRBJ1-3, with 10 nucleotides matching TRBD1. CDR3 nucleotide sequence: TGCGCCAGCAGCCCCAGACAGGGGGCGTATAGTGGAAACACCATATATTTT. Translating it yields CASSPRQGAYSGNTIYF.